The 2 T cell receptor beta chains below all came from one sample that was sequenced in a study of blood T cell repertoires in COVID-19. The assay was immunoSEQ multiplex PCR, and TCRdb's table has in-frame clones only and misses some. The sample contains 250,000 to 300,000 clones, about nine tenths of which appear only once. Sequencing was performed on peripheral blood. These receptors came from a man aged 45 to 65 with acute or convalescent COVID-19.

V and J are TRBV5-4 and TRBJ2-5; 13 nucleotides agree with TRBD2. In germline, CDR1 is SGHNT, CDR2 YYREEE (reference sequence). J gave up 7 bases and V 3 bases, and 6 bases lay outside the gene matches. There are 15 residues in the CDR3. The chain's CDR3 is CASSSTSGGEGTQYF. The CDR3 DNA sequence: TGTGCCAGCAGCTCAACTAGCGGGGGGGAAGGGACCCAGTACTTC.

The V and J genes are TRBV7-6 and TRBJ2-4; TRBD2 aligns across 9 bases. With 2 bases clipped from V and 8 bases from J, the junction kept 7 bases outside the gene matches. Germline-derived CDR1 and CDR2 are SGHVS and FNYEAQ. This CDR3 region has 15 residues. CDR3 protein: CASSLKGLAMDIQYF. The CDR3 nucleotides are TGTGCCAGCAGCTTAAAGGGACTAGCTATGGACATTCAGTACTTC. Combining the CDR3 with reference TRBV7-6 and TRBJ2-4 gives the whole variable domain GAGVSQSPRYKVTKRGQDVALRCDPISGHVSLYWYRQALGQGPEFLTYFNYEAQQDKSGLPNDRFSAERPEGSISTLTIQRTEQRDSAMYRCASSLKGLAMDIQYFGAGTRLSVL.